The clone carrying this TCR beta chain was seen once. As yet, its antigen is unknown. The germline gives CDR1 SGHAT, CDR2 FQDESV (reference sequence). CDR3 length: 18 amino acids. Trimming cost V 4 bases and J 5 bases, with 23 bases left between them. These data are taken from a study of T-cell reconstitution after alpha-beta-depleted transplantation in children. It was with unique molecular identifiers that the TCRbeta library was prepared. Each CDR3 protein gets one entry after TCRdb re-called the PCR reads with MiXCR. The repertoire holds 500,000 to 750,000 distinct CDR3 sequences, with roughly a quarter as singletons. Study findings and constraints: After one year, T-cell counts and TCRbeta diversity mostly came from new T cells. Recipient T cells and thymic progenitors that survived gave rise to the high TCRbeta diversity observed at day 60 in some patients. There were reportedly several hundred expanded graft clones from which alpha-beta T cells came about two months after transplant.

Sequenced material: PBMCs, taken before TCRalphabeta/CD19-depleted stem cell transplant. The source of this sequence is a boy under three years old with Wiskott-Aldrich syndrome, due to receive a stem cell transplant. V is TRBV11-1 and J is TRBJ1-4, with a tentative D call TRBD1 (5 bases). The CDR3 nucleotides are TGTGCCAGCAGCTCGCCTATGGGGGGAATTGGAGAGAATGAAAAACTGTTTTTT. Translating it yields CASSSPMGGIGENEKLFF.